Below, 5 T cell receptor beta chains from the same sample are listed, as sequenced in a study of technical replicates of blood from a few donors. Libraries were prepared by immunoSEQ multiplex PCR; TCRdb keeps only in-frame clonotypes and omits some of them. The data contain 95,000 to 100,000 clones, nearly 96% of them singletons. The sequencing input was T cells isolated from PBMCs. These receptors were taken from a human donor in good health.

The CDR3 DNA sequence: TGTGCCAGTAGTATACGACGCGGGGGTTGGGGCTACACCTTC. It specifies CASSIRRGGWGYTF. This chain links TRBV19 with TRBJ1-2; D might be TRBD1 (5 bases). V was trimmed by 2 bases and J by 8 bases, leaving 15 bases between them. Germline V gene lookup returns CDR1 LNHDA and CDR2 SQIVND (reference sequence). This CDR3 has 14 residues.

The J gene is TRBJ2-2, the V gene TRBV19, with 7 bases that match TRBD1. CDR3 length: 15 residues. CDR1 and CDR2 from the germline V gene are LNHDA and SQIVND (reference sequence). Trimming took 3 bases from V and 2 from J; bases not matched to a gene: 3. In DNA form, the CDR3 reads TGTGCCAGTAGTATCAGGGGGAGAAACACCGGGGAGCTGTTTTTT. It is translated as CASSIRGRNTGELFF.

The chain uses TRBV9 and TRBJ2-7; tentatively, D is TRBD1 (5 bases). V lost 0 bases and J lost 7, with 11 bases in between. This CDR3 region has 13 residues. Germline lookup yields CDR1 SGDLS and CDR2 YYNGEE. Here the CDR3 DNA reads TGTGCCAGCAGCGTAGAGCCCCCAGGGGAGCAGTACTTC. Translated: CASSVEPPGEQYF.

The chain links TRBV19 to TRBJ2-1; maybe TRBD2 (6 bases). The V gene's germline CDR1 is LNHDA and CDR2 SQIVND (reference sequence). V dropped 2 bases and J dropped 7 bases, with 12 bases sitting between them. The length of the CDR3 is 14 residues. CDR3 nucleotide sequence: TGTGCCAGTAGTATAAGGGACTTGCCGAATGAGCAGTTCTTC. It encodes CASSIRDLPNEQFF. Complete variable domain (other parts from reference TRBV19 and TRBJ2-1): DGGITQSPKYLFRKEGQNVTLSCEQNLNHDAMYWYRQDPGQGLRLIYYSQIVNDFQKGDIAEGYSVSREKKESFPLTVTSAQKNPTAFYLCASSIRDLPNEQFFGPGTRLTVL.

A single count supports this clone. The V and J genes are TRBV19 and TRBJ2-3; D gene uncertain. The germline gives CDR1 LNHDA, CDR2 SQIVND (reference sequence). The CDR3 is made up of 12 amino acids. V was clipped by 5 bases and J by 0 bases, with 3 bases between them. CDR3 protein: CASSPSTDTQYF. The DNA for the CDR3 is TGTGCCAGTAGTCCGAGCACAGATACGCAGTATTTT. The full variable domain, rest sourced from reference TRBV19 and TRBJ2-3, is DGGITQSPKYLFRKEGQNVTLSCEQNLNHDAMYWYRQDPGQGLRLIYYSQIVNDFQKGDIAEGYSVSREKKESFPLTVTSAQKNPTAFYLCASSPSTDTQYFGPGTRLTVL.